Shown below are 10 T cell receptor beta chains from a single sample sequenced in a study of spatial heterogeneity in lung cancer. Time point: blood at routine non-recurrence follow-up after resection. Whole RNA from tumor, nontumor lung or frozen PBMC was sequenced unsorted. In TCRdb, the 5' RACE reads were re-called with MiXCR into one record per CDR3 protein. The sample gives 51,000 or so distinct CDR3 sequences, roughly 7% of which show up once; approximately 35% is in the top ten. Material: PBMCs, obtained at follow-up. The receptors come from a female donor with early-stage non-small cell lung cancer.

This clonotype was seen many times. The V and J genes are TRBV5-1 and TRBJ2-7; D call uncertain. V was shortened by 4 bases and J by 5 bases, with 16 bases between the two germline ends. The CDR3 runs 14 residues. Germline values: CDR1 SGHRS, CDR2 YFSETQ. The CDR3 reads CASSPVKGSDEQYF. Written as DNA, the CDR3 is TGCGCCAGCAGCCCCGTCAAGGGTTCAGACGAGCAGTACTTC.

The V gene is TRBV20-1, the J gene TRBJ2-5; no clear D gene. CDR3 length: 15 residues. Trimming took off 0 bases at V and 0 bases at J, with 11 bases between the two ends. Germline lookup yields CDR1 DFQATT and CDR2 SNEGSKA (reference sequence). CDR3 nucleotides: TGCAGTGCTAGAGAAGGGATCCCGTACCAAGAGACCCAGTACTTC. Its protein is CSAREGIPYQETQYF.

This clonotype was detected only a few times. The V gene is TRBV29-1, the J gene TRBJ1-2; no clear D gene. The CDR3 runs 13 residues. The V end lost 2 bases, the J end lost 4 bases, and 11 bases lay between the germline ends. From germline, CDR1 is SQVTM and CDR2 ANQGSEA. In nucleotides, the CDR3 is TGCAGCGTTGAATCGCCACTTTTCTATGGCTACACCTTC. Protein: CSVESPLFYGYTF.

J is TRBJ2-7 and V is TRBV7-6; TRBD1 matches at 8 bases. The CDR3 is made up of 15 amino acids. Germline V gives CDR1 SGHVS, CDR2 FNYEAQ. Trimming cost V 3 bases and J 2 bases; bases outside gene matches: 6. CDR3 amino acids: CASSFGTGLTYEQYF. DNA for the CDR3: TGTGCCAGCAGCTTCGGGACAGGATTAACCTACGAGCAGTACTTC.

As for this clonotype: This sequence may be a read error, since a much larger clone differs from it by one base. The genes are TRBV27 and TRBJ1-3; D unresolved. The CDR3 has 13 amino acids. Germline V CDR1 and CDR2: MNHEY, SMNVEV (reference sequence). CDR3 amino acids: CASRRIDGNTLYF. The CDR3 DNA follows: TGTGCCAGCAGAAGGATAGACGGAAACACCCTATATTTT.

In this sample, this clonotype turned up many times. The rearrangement links TRBV28 to TRBJ2-7; D not certain. The germline CDR1 and CDR2 sequences are MDHEN and SYDVKM. The V and J ends lost 5 bases and 2 bases respectively, with 13 bases between them. The CDR3 totals 14 residues. Here the CDR3 DNA reads TGTGCCAGCAGTCCCGTGGTCCCGACCTACGAGCAGTACTTC. Its protein is CASSPVVPTYEQYF.

Ten or more counts support this clonotype. V is TRBV19 and J is TRBJ2-6; possibly TRBD1 for D (5 bases). The CDR3 contains 18 residues. Trimming took off 7 bases at V and 0 bases at J, with 19 bases between the two ends. CDR1 LNHDA and CDR2 SQIVND come from the germline V gene (reference sequence). The DNA for the CDR3 is TGTGCCAGTACCGAAAGGGGATCCTCTCTCTCTGGGGCCAACGTCCTGACTTTC. This translates into CASTERGSSLSGANVLTF.

This clonotype came up many times. The rearrangement links TRBV28 to TRBJ2-7; tentatively, D is TRBD1 (5 bases). CDR3 length: 12 amino acids. The V gene lost 5 bases and the J gene lost 4 bases, with 9 bases spanning the gap. Per the germline V gene, CDR1 is MDHEN and CDR2 is SYDVKM. The CDR3 DNA reads TGTGCCAGCAGTCTGGACAATTACGAGCAGTACTTC. Translated, it gives CASSLDNYEQYF. The full variable domain, in which reference TRBV28 and TRBJ2-7 provide the parts outside the CDR3, is DVKVTQSSRYLVKRTGEKVFLECVQDMDHENMFWYRQDPGLGLRLIYFSYDVKMKEKGDIPEGYSVSREKKERFSLILESASTNQTSMYLCASSLDNYEQYFGPGTRLTVT.

This clonotype showed up many times. Here the CDR3 reads CSARRQPMNTEAFF. The CDR3 DNA is TGCAGTGCTAGAAGGCAGCCGATGAACACTGAAGCTTTCTTT. The rearrangement uses TRBV20-1 and TRBJ1-1; D is ambiguous. The CDR3 has 14 residues. The germline V and J ends were trimmed by 2 bases and 0 bases, with 10 bases remaining between them. Germline CDR1 and CDR2: DFQATT and SNEGSKA (reference sequence).

The chain is built from TRBV19 and TRBJ2-5; 10 bases agree with TRBD2. The V gene's germline CDR1 is LNHDA and CDR2 SQIVND (reference sequence). CDR3 length equals 14 residues. Germline trimming cut 6 bases from V and 3 bases from J; bases unmatched to any gene: 4. This CDR3 reads CASRRAGGEETQYF. The DNA for the CDR3 is TGTGCCAGTAGAAGAGCGGGGGGGGAAGAGACCCAGTACTTC.